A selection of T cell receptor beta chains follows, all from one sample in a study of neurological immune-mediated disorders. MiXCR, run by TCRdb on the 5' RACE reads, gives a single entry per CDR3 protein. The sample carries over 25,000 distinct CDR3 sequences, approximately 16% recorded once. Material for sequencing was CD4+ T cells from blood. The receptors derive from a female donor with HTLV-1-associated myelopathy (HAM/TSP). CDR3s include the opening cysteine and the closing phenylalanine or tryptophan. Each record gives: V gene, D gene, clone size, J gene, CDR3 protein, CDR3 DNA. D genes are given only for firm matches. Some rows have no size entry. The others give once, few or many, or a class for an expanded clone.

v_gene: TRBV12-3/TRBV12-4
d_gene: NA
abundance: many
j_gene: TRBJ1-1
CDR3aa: CASSFGANTEAFF
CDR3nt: TGTGCCAGCAGTTTTGGCGCTAACACTGAAGCTTTCTTT

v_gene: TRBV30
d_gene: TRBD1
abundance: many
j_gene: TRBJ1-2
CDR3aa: CACLDRGRDTLYGYTF
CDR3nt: TGTGCCTGCCTGGACAGGGGGAGAGATACCCTCTATGGCTACACCTTC

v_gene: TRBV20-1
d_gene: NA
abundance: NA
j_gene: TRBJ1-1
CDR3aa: CSAYTSFLEAFF
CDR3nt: TGCAGTGCTTATACGTCTTTTCTTGAAGCTTTCTTT

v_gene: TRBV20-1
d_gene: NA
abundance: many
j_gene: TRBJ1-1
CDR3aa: CSARDQFEAFF
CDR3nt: TGCAGTGCTAGAGACCAGTTTGAAGCTTTCTTT

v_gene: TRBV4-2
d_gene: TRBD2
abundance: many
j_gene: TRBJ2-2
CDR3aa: CASSQEGLAGVNTGELFF
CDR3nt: TGTGCCAGCAGCCAAGAAGGACTAGCGGGGGTGAACACCGGGGAGCTGTTTTTT

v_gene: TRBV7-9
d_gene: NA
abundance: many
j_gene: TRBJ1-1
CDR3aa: CASSFRGRNTEAFF
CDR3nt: TGTGCCAGCAGCTTCCGGGGCAGGAACACTGAAGCTTTCTTT

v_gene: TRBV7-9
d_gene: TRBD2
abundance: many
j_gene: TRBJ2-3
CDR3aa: CASSSLAGRTDTQYF
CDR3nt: TGTGCCAGCAGCTCTTTAGCGGGACGCACAGATACGCAGTATTTT

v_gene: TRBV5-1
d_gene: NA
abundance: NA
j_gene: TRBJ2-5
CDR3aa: CASSLAGYEPGTQYF
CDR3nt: TGCGCCAGCAGCTTGGCAGGCTACGAGCCGGGGACCCAGTACTTC

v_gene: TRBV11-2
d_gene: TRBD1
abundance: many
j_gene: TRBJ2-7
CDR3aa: CASSGLQGARNEQYF
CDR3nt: TGTGCCAGCAGCGGACTACAGGGGGCTCGGAACGAGCAGTACTTC

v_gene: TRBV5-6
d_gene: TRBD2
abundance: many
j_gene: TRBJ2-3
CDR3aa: CASSLERGGVITDTQYF
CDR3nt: TGTGCCAGCAGCTTAGAGCGCGGGGGGGTAATCACAGATACGCAGTATTTT

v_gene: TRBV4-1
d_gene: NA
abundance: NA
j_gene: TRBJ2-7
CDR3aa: CASSQVGTYEQYF
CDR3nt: TGCGCCAGCAGCCAAGTGGGGACCTACGAGCAGTACTTC

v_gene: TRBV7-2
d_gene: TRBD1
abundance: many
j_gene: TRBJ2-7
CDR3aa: CASSRGRSGYEQYF
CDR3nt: TGTGCCAGCAGCAGGGGGCGAAGCGGCTACGAGCAGTACTTC

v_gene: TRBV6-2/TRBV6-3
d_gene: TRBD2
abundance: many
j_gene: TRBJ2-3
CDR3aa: CASSRRLAGGHTDTQYF
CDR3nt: TGTGCCAGCAGCCGCCGACTAGCGGGGGGACACACAGATACGCAGTATTTT